This TCR beta chain was retrieved from a study of cytomegalovirus exposure and HLA in healthy donors. Primers: 60 Vbeta forward and 13 Jbeta reverse. How the authors handled the data: An analysis that came later counted 73 million or so unique TCR beta chains, about 10 million shared. The repertoire was sequenced with immunoSEQ multiplex PCR; TCRdb's copy has only in-frame clones and lacks some. V, J and clone size were drawn from that table, and D and trimming were deduced from the DNA. The sample contains about 180,000 clones, roughly four fifths of which appear only once. Germline lookup yields CDR1 PRHDT and CDR2 FYEKMQ (reference sequence). The CDR3 loop spans 15 amino acids. The V and J ends lost 5 bases and 4 bases, in that order; junction bases with no gene match: 6. Note on this clone: Its antigen is as yet unknown.

General observations from the study: Productive status was seen about 87% or about 30% of the time for most TCR beta V segments in an earlier analysis.

The material sequenced was PBMCs. The rearrangement joins TRBV13 to TRBJ1-5, with TRBD1 matching 9 bases. The TCR sequence derives from a young man in good health and CMV-seronegative. The CDR3 region has the DNA TGTGCCAGCAGCCTCTCCGACAGGGGGAATCAGCCCCAGCATTTT. Amino acids: CASSLSDRGNQPQHF.